This T cell receptor beta chain was documented in a study of long-term antiretroviral therapy in people with HIV (dated by TCRdb to 2021 to 2024). Study-wide context: The earliest samples were collected roughly a decade before the 2015 WHO recommendation for immediate ART, at a time when ART was usually postponed until CD4 counts fell. Eleven of the 30 participants with HIV were female. Test extractions of a monoclonal T-cell line alongside 30 or so polyclonal samples showed no cross-contamination during QIAcube processing. This retrospective serial study examined whether starting ART and sustained HIV suppression were associated with changes in the composition and diversity of the TRB repertoire in peripheral blood. A total of fewer than 200 cryopreserved PBMC samples were contributed to the cohort by 30 adults with confirmed HIV infection, with samples collected serially over a mean of roughly six years (range 1-12).

In the case of this clone: Its specific antigen is unknown. Base-call qualities are not available, and no considerably larger clone is one nucleotide away.

The immunoSEQ hsTCRB v3.0 assay was used at survey level resolution for TRB variable region sequencing. The targeted TRB sequencing depth was roughly 40,000-50,000 T-cell genomes per sample. TRB libraries were pooled and sequenced on an Illumina MiSeq using a v3 150-cycle kit. The study's own analysis went as follows. Repertoire analysis was performed in R inside a reproducible Nextflow workflow that covered QC, data transformation and analysis. LymphoSeq2, an R package for exploring AIRR-Seq data, was used to implement the custom analyses. A handful of samples that yielded fewer than 5000 total TRB sequences were excluded, so that fewer than 200 HIV repertoires were analyzed. Among the approximately 180 HIV repertoires that were kept, 59 were collected before ART initiation and about 130 were collected after ART initiation. Repertoires were downsampled to 5000 TRB nucleotide sequences, with summary statistics averaged over 100 downsampling iterations. Only TRB sequences with CDR3 regions of at least seven amino acids were retained for analysis. A Shannon entropy-derived clonality score and the Gini coefficient were used to measure diversity. In the repertoire networks, any two of the top 5000 CDR3 amino acid sequences were linked whenever the two sequences differed by an edit distance of one. GLIPH2 predicted antigen specificity groups and MHC restriction for TRB CDR3 amino acid sequences. Known CMV, EBV, HIV or tissue antigen associations were flagged by matching CDR3 amino acid sequences against VDJdb and McPAS-TCR. Pre-ART, post-ART and control groups were compared with Wilcoxon signed-rank tests and Holm-Bonferroni correction. Sourced from immuneACCESS, this table was stored by TCRdb with only in-frame sequences that have V and J called. A share of the clones is absent; for the studies checked, an unresolved V gene accounts for under half, and the remainder has no known explanation. The DNA was the basis for D and trimming; V, J and clone size are from that table. This sample gives just over 20,000 clones in total; roughly 79% of them show up just once. The ten largest clones take up approximately 4.5% of the sample.

The study at large found these results: Compared with controls, HIV repertoires had narrower CDR3 length ranges, and the network structure pointed to an antigen-experienced repertoire that shifted only slightly toward naive after ART. Inferences about post-ART repertoire changes were limited because no data were available on ART adherence, viral resistance or therapy changes. The samples span the years 2004 to 2017, and the ART regimens used may be less effective than current regimens. Because pre-ART samples had limited cell numbers, unsorted PBMC were profiled rather than sorted CD4+ and CD8+ T cells. ART initiation was associated with a significant increase in TRB diversity, but diversity stayed significantly below transplant donor controls even after long-term ART. Limited PBMC availability meant only the TCR beta chain was sequenced, without alpha chain pairing. Expanded TRB clones identified before ART initiation dominated the repertoire across all time points, though the dominance fluctuated and decreased in many PLHIV after ART.

Participants were included only if at least one PBMC sample before ART initiation and at least two post-ART samples were available. Every participant with HIV received treatment in the United States of America. Cryopreserved samples of 1-10 million PBMC were thawed and washed before DNA extraction. At the time of the earliest PBMC sample, participants with HIV were aged between about 20 and 55 years. PBMC samples from each participant spanned 1-4 timepoints before ART initiation and 2-8 timepoints after ART initiation, with a median of 7 samples. For every participant, serial HIV viral load, CD4+ T-cell count, ART history and demographic data were obtained. Using a Qiagen kit on a QIAcube, genomic DNA was extracted from unsorted PBMC, with samples processed in batches of 12. The CDR1 and CDR2 encoded by the germline V gene are MGHDK and SYGVNS. There are 12 amino acids in the CDR3, from cysteine to phenylalanine inclusive. Only the CDR3 region is kept as DNA, spanning 36 bases read in frame from base 1. V is cut by 3 bases and J by 7 bases, and the space between the germline ends is 8 bases.

The rearranged segments are TRBV25-1 and TRBJ2-3; a tentative D call is TRBD2 (5 bases match). The source of this sequence is a man between 18 and 35 years old with HIV. Material: unsorted PBMCs, obtained 0.5 years after starting antiretroviral therapy. The CDR3 region reads CASSDGSYTQYF. The sequence in DNA is TGTGCCAGCAGTGATGGGAGTTATACGCAGTATTTT.